The rows below give T cell receptor beta chains drawn from one sample of a study of shared clonotypes between healthy human individuals. TCRdb's copy holds only in-frame clones and misses some; the assay was immunoSEQ multiplex PCR. The table includes about 2.4 million clones, more than 85% detected once. The sample comprised naive CD4+ T cells from PBMCs. These receptors all come from a man aged 18-30 years in good health. Some clones in this sample may be carry-over from other donors' samples. The CDR3 runs from the conserved cysteine through the conserved F or W. The D gene is left open where the match is weak. Not all rows give a size; the values are once, few, many and, for expanded clones, a class.

CDR3aa: CASGGGQGSKKLFF
CDR3nt: TGTGCCAGCGGGGGGGGACAGGGTTCGAAAAAACTGTTTTTT
abundance: .
j_gene: TRBJ1-4
d_gene: TRBD1
v_gene: TRBV25-1
len: 14

CDR3aa: CASSLTGGSGANVLTF
CDR3nt: TGCGCCAGCAGCCTTACAGGGGGCTCTGGGGCCAACGTCCTGACTTTC
abundance: .
j_gene: TRBJ2-6
d_gene: TRBD1
v_gene: TRBV5-1
len: 16

CDR3aa: CASSQEVAGAYNEQFF
CDR3nt: TGTGCCAGCAGCCAAGAGGTAGCGGGGGCCTACAATGAGCAGTTCTTC
abundance: .
j_gene: TRBJ2-1
d_gene: TRBD2
v_gene: TRBV4-2
len: 16

CDR3aa: CATSRTQGAFGYTF
CDR3nt: TGTGCCACCAGCAGAACACAGGGGGCATTTGGCTACACCTTC
abundance: .
j_gene: TRBJ1-2
d_gene: TRBD1
v_gene: TRBV15
len: 14

CDR3aa: CASRWGSSYEQYF
CDR3nt: TGTGCCAGCAGATGGGGGAGCTCCTACGAGCAGTACTTC
abundance: .
j_gene: TRBJ2-7
d_gene: .
v_gene: TRBV6-5
len: 13

CDR3aa: CASSLLGREQYF
CDR3nt: TGTGCCAGCAGTTTATTAGGGCGTGAGCAGTACTTC
abundance: .
j_gene: TRBJ2-7
d_gene: .
v_gene: TRBV28
len: 12

CDR3aa: CASSVGWKGTNYGYTF
CDR3nt: TGTGCCAGCAGCGTAGGATGGAAGGGGACGAACTATGGCTACACCTTC
abundance: .
j_gene: TRBJ1-2
d_gene: .
v_gene: TRBV9
len: 16

CDR3aa: CASPRRPQHF
CDR3nt: TGTGCCAGCCCAAGGAGGCCCCAGCATTTT
abundance: .
j_gene: TRBJ1-5
d_gene: .
v_gene: TRBV18
len: 10

CDR3aa: CASSVPTGAKAEAFF
CDR3nt: TGCGCCAGCAGCGTACCCACAGGGGCCAAGGCTGAAGCTTTCTTT
abundance: .
j_gene: TRBJ1-1
d_gene: TRBD1
v_gene: TRBV5-1
len: 15

CDR3aa: CASSLSGIGTQYF
CDR3nt: TGTGCCAGCAGCTTATCAGGAATCGGTACGCAGTATTTT
abundance: .
j_gene: TRBJ2-3
d_gene: .
v_gene: TRBV7-3
len: 13

CDR3aa: CASSLTGLASYEQYF
CDR3nt: TGCGCCAGCAGCCTCACCGGCCTTGCTTCCTACGAGCAGTACTTC
abundance: .
j_gene: TRBJ2-7
d_gene: .
v_gene: TRBV5-1
len: 15

CDR3aa: CAWNDGGNSYNEQFF
CDR3nt: TGTGCCTGGAACGATGGCGGGAACTCCTACAATGAGCAGTTCTTC
abundance: .
j_gene: TRBJ2-1
d_gene: .
v_gene: TRBV30
len: 15

CDR3aa: CASSETNPNTDTQYF
CDR3nt: TGTGCCAGCAGCGAAACAAACCCTAACACAGATACGCAGTATTTT
abundance: .
j_gene: TRBJ2-3
d_gene: .
v_gene: TRBV7-8
len: 15

CDR3aa: CASSFRRLAGDNEQFF
CDR3nt: TGTGCCAGCAGCTTCCGGAGGCTAGCGGGAGACAATGAGCAGTTCTTC
abundance: .
j_gene: TRBJ2-1
d_gene: TRBD2
v_gene: TRBV5-6
len: 16

CDR3aa: CAIRLGGEETQYF
CDR3nt: TGTGCCATCCGCCTAGGGGGTGAGGAGACCCAGTACTTC
abundance: .
j_gene: TRBJ2-5
d_gene: .
v_gene: TRBV10-3
len: 13

CDR3aa: CASSVGRRATYNEQFF
CDR3nt: TGTGCCAGCAGCGTAGGAAGGAGGGCCACCTACAATGAGCAGTTCTTC
abundance: once
j_gene: TRBJ2-1
d_gene: .
v_gene: TRBV9
len: 16

CDR3aa: CASSEGLATANVLTF
CDR3nt: TGTGCCAGCAGTGAGGGACTAGCGACCGCCAACGTCCTGACTTTC
abundance: .
j_gene: TRBJ2-6
d_gene: TRBD2
v_gene: TRBV2
len: 15

CDR3aa: CASSPRDTYGYTF
CDR3nt: TGTGCCAGCAGCCCCAGGGACACCTATGGCTACACCTTC
abundance: once
j_gene: TRBJ1-2
d_gene: .
v_gene: TRBV6-1
len: 13

CDR3aa: CASSLGQNYEQYF
CDR3nt: TGCGCCAGCAGCTTGGGCCAGAACTACGAGCAGTACTTC
abundance: .
j_gene: TRBJ2-7
d_gene: .
v_gene: TRBV5-1
len: 13

CDR3aa: CASSFPRFQTNTGELFF
CDR3nt: TGTGCCAGCAGCTTCCCCCGGTTCCAAACGAACACCGGGGAGCTGTTTTTT
abundance: once
j_gene: TRBJ2-2
d_gene: .
v_gene: TRBV7-9
len: 17

CDR3aa: CASSLVGVGPYEQYF
CDR3nt: TGTGCCAGCAGTTTGGTGGGGGTGGGCCCCTACGAGCAGTACTTC
abundance: .
j_gene: TRBJ2-7
d_gene: .
v_gene: TRBV27
len: 15

CDR3aa: CASQGTLGEKLFF
CDR3nt: TGTGCCTCACAGGGGACTTTAGGTGAAAAACTGTTTTTT
abundance: .
j_gene: TRBJ1-4
d_gene: TRBD1
v_gene: TRBV2
len: 13

CDR3aa: CASSMRTGGDRSGANVLTF
CDR3nt: TGTGCCAGTAGTATGCGGACAGGGGGCGATCGGTCTGGGGCCAACGTCCTGACTTTC
abundance: once
j_gene: TRBJ2-6
d_gene: TRBD1
v_gene: TRBV19
len: 19

CDR3aa: CASSYSPSNTGELFF
CDR3nt: TGTGCCAGCAGTTACTCTCCGAGTAACACCGGGGAGCTGTTTTTT
abundance: .
j_gene: TRBJ2-2
d_gene: .
v_gene: TRBV6-6
len: 15

CDR3aa: CASSQDRASYEQYF
CDR3nt: TGTGCCAGCAGCCAAGACAGGGCGAGCTACGAGCAGTACTTC
abundance: .
j_gene: TRBJ2-7
d_gene: .
v_gene: TRBV4-2
len: 14

CDR3aa: CASSFGAGEDTQYF
CDR3nt: TGCGCCAGCAGCTTTGGAGCGGGAGAGGATACGCAGTATTTT
abundance: .
j_gene: TRBJ2-3
d_gene: TRBD2
v_gene: TRBV5-1
len: 14

CDR3aa: CASSPPTGLVAGGTDTQYF
CDR3nt: TGTGCCAGTAGTCCGCCGACAGGGTTGGTAGCGGGGGGCACAGATACGCAGTATTTT
abundance: .
j_gene: TRBJ2-3
d_gene: TRBD2
v_gene: TRBV19
len: 19

CDR3aa: CASSKGTGSANTEAFF
CDR3nt: TGTGCCAGCTCGAAAGGGACGGGGAGCGCGAACACTGAAGCTTTCTTT
abundance: .
j_gene: TRBJ1-1
d_gene: .
v_gene: TRBV18
len: 16

CDR3aa: CASSSHPQGRGYNEQFF
CDR3nt: TGTGCCAGCAGCTCCCATCCCCAGGGGAGGGGGTACAATGAGCAGTTCTTC
abundance: once
j_gene: TRBJ2-1
d_gene: .
v_gene: TRBV7-6
len: 17

CDR3aa: CSGRGRTDEQFF
CDR3nt: TGCAGCGGTCGCGGGAGGACGGATGAGCAGTTCTTC
abundance: .
j_gene: TRBJ2-1
d_gene: TRBD2
v_gene: TRBV29-1
len: 12

CDR3aa: CASSLVGLGSGNEQFF
CDR3nt: TGTGCCAGCAGCTTAGTAGGATTGGGCTCCGGGAATGAGCAGTTCTTC
abundance: .
j_gene: TRBJ2-1
d_gene: .
v_gene: TRBV7-2
len: 16

CDR3aa: CASSSLAGDPTGELFF
CDR3nt: TGTGCCAGCAGCTCGCTAGCGGGGGATCCCACCGGGGAGCTGTTTTTT
abundance: .
j_gene: TRBJ2-2
d_gene: TRBD2
v_gene: TRBV11-2
len: 16

CDR3aa: CASSIGLGREQYF
CDR3nt: TGTGCCAGTAGTATAGGCCTAGGACGGGAGCAGTACTTC
abundance: .
j_gene: TRBJ2-7
d_gene: .
v_gene: TRBV19
len: 13

CDR3aa: CASSSRAGSGNTIYF
CDR3nt: TGCGCCAGCAGCTCGCGGGCTGGCTCTGGAAACACCATATATTTT
abundance: .
j_gene: TRBJ1-3
d_gene: .
v_gene: TRBV5-1
len: 15

CDR3aa: CASSSPGPISRGDMLFF
CDR3nt: TGTGCCAGCAGCTCTCCGGGCCCGATTTCACGGGGGGATATGCTGTTTTTT
abundance: .
j_gene: TRBJ1-4
d_gene: .
v_gene: TRBV7-2
len: 17

CDR3aa: CASSSQGNQPQHF
CDR3nt: TGTGCCAGTAGTTCCCAGGGGAATCAGCCCCAGCATTTT
abundance: .
j_gene: TRBJ1-5
d_gene: .
v_gene: TRBV19
len: 13

CDR3aa: CASSQRGASGMISYNEQFF
CDR3nt: TGCGCCAGCAGCCAAAGGGGGGCTAGCGGGATGATCTCCTACAATGAGCAGTTCTTC
abundance: .
j_gene: TRBJ2-1
d_gene: TRBD2
v_gene: TRBV4-3
len: 19

CDR3aa: CASSLQGSTGELFF
CDR3nt: TGTGCCAGCAGCTTGCAGGGAAGCACCGGGGAGCTGTTTTTT
abundance: .
j_gene: TRBJ2-2
d_gene: .
v_gene: TRBV11-2
len: 14

CDR3aa: CSVEVARNEQFF
CDR3nt: TGCAGCGTTGAGGTAGCGCGGAATGAGCAGTTCTTC
abundance: .
j_gene: TRBJ2-1
d_gene: .
v_gene: TRBV29-1
len: 12

CDR3aa: CASSFRGAYNEQFF
CDR3nt: TGTGCCAGCAGCTTTCGGGGGGCCTACAATGAGCAGTTCTTC
abundance: .
j_gene: TRBJ2-1
d_gene: TRBD2
v_gene: TRBV5-8
len: 14

CDR3aa: CASSLDPGSYGYTF
CDR3nt: TGTGCCAGCAGCTTAGATCCCGGTAGCTATGGCTACACCTTC
abundance: .
j_gene: TRBJ1-2
d_gene: .
v_gene: TRBV7-2
len: 14

CDR3aa: CASSPAGNQPQHF
CDR3nt: TGTGCCAGCTCACCGGCAGGGAATCAGCCCCAGCATTTT
abundance: .
j_gene: TRBJ1-5
d_gene: .
v_gene: TRBV18
len: 13

CDR3aa: CASSEMSVNTGELFF
CDR3nt: TGTGCCAGCAGTGAAATGTCGGTGAACACCGGGGAGCTGTTTTTT
abundance: .
j_gene: TRBJ2-2
d_gene: .
v_gene: TRBV6-1
len: 15

CDR3aa: CASSLGGLAYEQYF
CDR3nt: TGTGCCAGCTCACTCGGGGGGCTTGCTTACGAGCAGTACTTC
abundance: .
j_gene: TRBJ2-7
d_gene: .
v_gene: TRBV18
len: 14

CDR3aa: CASSPGTWGEQYF
CDR3nt: TGTGCCAGCAGCCCAGGTACCTGGGGAGAGCAGTACTTC
abundance: .
j_gene: TRBJ2-7
d_gene: .
v_gene: TRBV9
len: 13

CDR3aa: CASSLVYWAGGSGETQYF
CDR3nt: TGTGCCAGCAGCTTAGTTTATTGGGCGGGAGGTTCCGGGGAGACCCAGTACTTC
abundance: .
j_gene: TRBJ2-5
d_gene: TRBD2
v_gene: TRBV7-8
len: 18

CDR3aa: CASSLGQSNTEAFF
CDR3nt: TGTGCCAGCAGCCTCGGACAGTCGAACACTGAAGCTTTCTTT
abundance: .
j_gene: TRBJ1-1
d_gene: .
v_gene: TRBV6-6
len: 14

CDR3aa: CARGGDRGGQPQHF
CDR3nt: TGTGCCAGGGGCGGGGACAGGGGGGGTCAGCCCCAGCATTTT
abundance: .
j_gene: TRBJ1-5
d_gene: TRBD1
v_gene: TRBV7-2
len: 14

CDR3aa: CASSLGRTADTQYF
CDR3nt: TGTGCCAGCAGCTTGGGTAGGACGGCAGATACGCAGTATTTT
abundance: .
j_gene: TRBJ2-3
d_gene: .
v_gene: TRBV5-4
len: 14

CDR3aa: CASSLYLGSYNEQFF
CDR3nt: TGTGCCAGCAGCTTGTATCTGGGCTCCTACAATGAGCAGTTCTTC
abundance: .
j_gene: TRBJ2-1
d_gene: .
v_gene: TRBV5-4
len: 15

CDR3aa: CASSYLGGADTYEQYF
CDR3nt: TGTGCCAGCAGCTACTTAGGGGGCGCCGACACCTACGAGCAGTACTTC
abundance: .
j_gene: TRBJ2-7
d_gene: TRBD1
v_gene: TRBV5-6
len: 16